This record concerns one TCR beta chain sequence. This sample is drawn from a study of blood T cell repertoires in COVID-19. Trimming removed 7 bases from V and 4 bases from J, with 8 bases in between. Germline V lookup: CDR1 MNHEY, CDR2 SVGAGI. CDR3 size: 12 residues. Libraries were prepared by immunoSEQ multiplex PCR; TCRdb keeps only in-frame clonotypes and omits some of them. The data show roughly 260,000 clones, approximately 87% seen once. The TCR sequence derives from a woman between 45 and 65 years old with acute or convalescent COVID-19. The chain uses TRBV6-5 and TRBJ1-3; weak D call: TRBD1 (6 bases). Sequencing input: peripheral blood. In DNA form, the CDR3 reads TGTGCCAGCACTACAGGGGGAAACACCATATATTTT. Its protein is CASTTGGNTIYF.